This T cell receptor beta chain comes out of a study of T cells expressing NK-cell markers (TCRdb year 2020). Study-wide context: In sorted CD3+CD56+NKG2C+, CD3+CD56+NKG2C- and CD3+CD56-NKG2C+ T-cell subsets from eight donors, TCR beta-chain repertoires were profiled. Among the eight sequenced donors, seven were HCMV-seropositive and one was HCMV-seronegative. The eight sequenced donors were randomly selected healthy volunteers, three men and five women. Libraries were sequenced as 2 x 150 bp reads on Illumina HiSeq 2000/2500, MiSeq or NextSeq.

What the research found in general, with its limitations: For over five donors, the dominant CD3+CD56+NKG2C+ clonotypes were among the top 10 CD8+ clonotypes and accounted for roughly 1.0-7.5% of CD8+ T cells. Those dominant clonotypes were again the most abundant among CD3+CD56-NKG2C+ cells in four donors, at about 25-60.1%. Whether the expanded NKG2C-expressing T cell clones were specific for HCMV antigens was left unclear.

Remarks on this clonotype: There is no known antigen for this receptor.

This sample was sequenced with an Illumina HiSeq 2000. TCR beta cDNA libraries were prepared using 5'RACE template switching, which introduced a universal primer site and unique molecular identifiers. Synthesis of cDNA was primed from the TCR beta constant segment and was followed by two consecutive PCR amplification steps. The original methods were these. MIGEC handled demultiplexing of the reads and grouping by UMI, while MiTCR was used to assemble and quantify clonotypes. Only TCR cDNA sequences supported by at least two reads were kept to exclude erroneous sequences. The tcR package was used for downstream repertoire analysis, and clonotypes were matched across fractions by CDR3 nucleotide sequence plus V segment. VDJmatch was used to annotate antigen specificity against VDJdb, with one amino acid substitution in CDR3 allowed. TCRdb reprocessed the reads, reporting each CDR3 protein sequence once and no DNA. The V and J calls, along with clone size, are taken from TCRdb and not from the paper's own processing. The table for this sample records a few hundred thousand distinct CDR3 sequences. The ten top clones hold over 1.1% of the sample.

A commercial ELISA kit detecting HCMV-specific IgG in serum was used to determine HCMV serostatus. Peripheral blood mononuclear cells were isolated from blood by Ficoll density gradient centrifugation. According to the germline V gene, CDR1 reads MNHEY and CDR2 reads SVGAGI. The CDR3 runs 15 amino acids, cysteine and phenylalanine included. There is no recorded DNA. Recombination linked TRBV6-5 to TRBJ1-1. The origin of this receptor is a woman aged 45 to 65 in good health. Donor details come from another sample of the same person, matched by shared clones. The sequencing sample was made of blood T cells: a sorted CD56 or NKG2C T cell subset, CD4+ or CD8+ T cells, or bulk PBMC T cells (not recorded which). CDR3 sequence: CASSYGRTGSTEAFF.